This is a list of T cell receptor beta chains from one sample in a study of cytomegalovirus exposure and HLA in healthy donors. The table came from immunoSEQ multiplex PCR; TCRdb's copy has only in-frame clones and leaves some out. The repertoire holds roughly 140,000 clones, with around 79% as singletons. Sequenced: PBMCs. The receptor source for this set is a man aged 25 to 40 in good health and CMV-seropositive. Both conserved end residues are part of each CDR3. A D gene is named only where the DNA matches it firmly. Size values are once, few and many counts, or a class for expanded clones, and some rows have none.

j_call: TRBJ1-1
v_call: TRBV5-4
clone_size: .
d_call: TRBD1
cdr3_nt: TGTGCCAGCAGCGAAAGACAGGGGGCTGCTTTCTTT
cdr3_aa: CASSERQGAAFF

j_call: TRBJ2-2
v_call: TRBV6-1
clone_size: few
d_call: TRBD1
cdr3_nt: TGTGCCGGCACAACTTCACAGGGGATCGGGGAGCTGTTTTTT
cdr3_aa: CAGTTSQGIGELFF

j_call: TRBJ2-5
v_call: TRBV30
clone_size: .
d_call: TRBD2
cdr3_nt: TGTGCCTGGGAGCTTAGCGGGGGAGTGGAGACCCAGTACTTC
cdr3_aa: CAWELSGGVETQYF

j_call: TRBJ2-3
v_call: TRBV7-9
clone_size: .
d_call: TRBD1
cdr3_nt: TGTGCCAGCAGATCCGGGACAGATAGCACAGATACGCAGTATTTT
cdr3_aa: CASRSGTDSTDTQYF

j_call: TRBJ2-3
v_call: TRBV29-1
clone_size: .
d_call: .
cdr3_nt: TGCAGCGTTGGCCTCGCAGGGCGCACAGATACGCAGTATTTT
cdr3_aa: CSVGLAGRTDTQYF

j_call: TRBJ2-3
v_call: TRBV6-6
clone_size: .
d_call: TRBD2
cdr3_nt: TGTGCCAGCAGTTTAGCGGGGGGGCGTGTCACAGATACGCAGTATTTT
cdr3_aa: CASSLAGGRVTDTQYF

j_call: TRBJ1-2
v_call: TRBV5-4
clone_size: once
d_call: .
cdr3_nt: TGTGCCAGCAGTCCTACAGACAGGATATATGGCTACACCTTC
cdr3_aa: CASSPTDRIYGYTF

j_call: TRBJ2-2
v_call: TRBV10-2
clone_size: few
d_call: TRBD2
cdr3_nt: TGCGCCAGCAGTGAGACTAGCGGGAGACCCGGGGAGCTGTTTTTT
cdr3_aa: CASSETSGRPGELFF

j_call: TRBJ2-1
v_call: TRBV5-1
clone_size: few
d_call: TRBD1
cdr3_nt: TGCGCCAGCAGCTTTGGGACAGGGGGGCTCAATGAGCAGTTCTTC
cdr3_aa: CASSFGTGGLNEQFF

j_call: TRBJ1-1
v_call: TRBV10-3
clone_size: .
d_call: TRBD1
cdr3_nt: TGTGCCATCAGTGACTGGGGACAGGGTATCGTGAACACTGAAGCTTTCTTT
cdr3_aa: CAISDWGQGIVNTEAFF

j_call: TRBJ2-5
v_call: TRBV29-1
clone_size: .
d_call: .
cdr3_nt: TGCAGCGTTGTTTGGGGGGACGAGACCCAGTACTTC
cdr3_aa: CSVVWGDETQYF

j_call: TRBJ2-2
v_call: TRBV6-5
clone_size: .
d_call: TRBD1
cdr3_nt: TGTGCCAGCAGTCGTTCAGGGGGCTTCACCGGGGAGCTGTTTTTT
cdr3_aa: CASSRSGGFTGELFF

j_call: TRBJ2-3
v_call: TRBV27
clone_size: .
d_call: TRBD2
cdr3_nt: TGTGCCAGCAGTTTAAGGGGACTAGCCCCTGGGGGACTCACAGATACGCAGTATTTT
cdr3_aa: CASSLRGLAPGGLTDTQYF

j_call: TRBJ2-1
v_call: TRBV2
clone_size: .
d_call: TRBD2
cdr3_nt: TGTGCCAGCAGAGAAACTAGCGGGCCCTCCTACAATGAGCAGTTCTTC
cdr3_aa: CASRETSGPSYNEQFF

j_call: TRBJ1-2
v_call: TRBV5-6
clone_size: .
d_call: TRBD1
cdr3_nt: TGTGCCAGCAGCTTGTGGGGGACAGGGGGATTGTATGGCTACACCTTC
cdr3_aa: CASSLWGTGGLYGYTF

j_call: TRBJ2-3
v_call: TRBV6-5
clone_size: .
d_call: TRBD1
cdr3_nt: TGTGCCAGCACCAGGGGGCGCGGAGATACGCAGTATTTT
cdr3_aa: CASTRGRGDTQYF

j_call: TRBJ1-6
v_call: TRBV28
clone_size: .
d_call: .
cdr3_nt: TGTGCCAGCAGTCCAGGGGATTTCACCTATAATTCACCCCTCCACTTT
cdr3_aa: CASSPGDFTYNSPLHF

j_call: TRBJ2-2
v_call: TRBV5-5
clone_size: .
d_call: TRBD2
cdr3_nt: TGTGCCAGCAGCTTGGTACTAGCGGGACACGGGGAGCTGTTTTTT
cdr3_aa: CASSLVLAGHGELFF

j_call: TRBJ2-5
v_call: TRBV7-8
clone_size: once
d_call: TRBD2
cdr3_nt: TGTGCCAGCAGCTTAGAGAAGATAGCGGGAGGGCCAGAGACCCAGTACTTC
cdr3_aa: CASSLEKIAGGPETQYF

j_call: TRBJ2-4
v_call: TRBV5-1
clone_size: .
d_call: .
cdr3_nt: TGCGCCAGCAGCTTTAGCTTGAGGGCCAAAAACATTCAGTACTTC
cdr3_aa: CASSFSLRAKNIQYF

j_call: TRBJ1-2
v_call: TRBV7-9
clone_size: .
d_call: TRBD1
cdr3_nt: TGTGCCAGCAGCCAAGGCAGGACAGGATCCAACTATGGCTACACCTTC
cdr3_aa: CASSQGRTGSNYGYTF

j_call: TRBJ2-7
v_call: TRBV9
clone_size: .
d_call: TRBD2
cdr3_nt: TGTGCCAGCAGCGGCTCCGGGACTAGTATCGGCGAGCAGTACTTC
cdr3_aa: CASSGSGTSIGEQYF

j_call: TRBJ2-3
v_call: TRBV28
clone_size: .
d_call: TRBD1
cdr3_nt: TGTGCCAGCAGTCAGACAGGGGGGACAGATACGCAGTATTTT
cdr3_aa: CASSQTGGTDTQYF

j_call: TRBJ1-1
v_call: TRBV18
clone_size: .
d_call: .
cdr3_nt: TGTGCCAGCTCGGCGGGCCCGGGGAACACTGAAGCTTTCTTT
cdr3_aa: CASSAGPGNTEAFF

j_call: TRBJ2-7
v_call: TRBV15
clone_size: .
d_call: .
cdr3_nt: TGTGCCACCAGCACCCAGGGAGGTGAGCAGTACTTC
cdr3_aa: CATSTQGGEQYF

j_call: TRBJ1-4
v_call: TRBV9
clone_size: once
d_call: TRBD1
cdr3_nt: TGTGCCAGCAGCGCCGGGACAGGGGCCCAAAATGAAAAACTGTTTTTT
cdr3_aa: CASSAGTGAQNEKLFF

j_call: TRBJ2-5
v_call: TRBV5-1
clone_size: .
d_call: TRBD2
cdr3_nt: TGCGCCAGCAGCTTGGTACTAGCGGGACTTCAAGAGACCCAGTACTTC
cdr3_aa: CASSLVLAGLQETQYF

j_call: TRBJ1-2
v_call: TRBV5-6
clone_size: few
d_call: .
cdr3_nt: TGTGCCAGCAGCGCGCGAGGGGGGGTCGGGTATGGCTACACCTTC
cdr3_aa: CASSARGGVGYGYTF

j_call: TRBJ2-7
v_call: TRBV28
clone_size: .
d_call: TRBD1
cdr3_nt: TGTGCCAGCAGTTTTCACCTCCGGGACAGGGGTATCGAGCAGTACTTC
cdr3_aa: CASSFHLRDRGIEQYF

j_call: TRBJ1-5
v_call: TRBV28
clone_size: .
d_call: TRBD1
cdr3_nt: TGTGCCAGCAGAGTTTATGGACAGGGGGGGCAGCCCCAGCATTTT
cdr3_aa: CASRVYGQGGQPQHF

j_call: TRBJ2-7
v_call: TRBV28
clone_size: .
d_call: TRBD1
cdr3_nt: TGTGCCAGCCAGGGGGAAGGGACAGGCCCCTACGAGCAGTACTTC
cdr3_aa: CASQGEGTGPYEQYF

j_call: TRBJ1-1
v_call: TRBV10-1
clone_size: few
d_call: TRBD1
cdr3_nt: TGCGCCAGCAGTGCTCGACAGGGAACTGAAGCTTTCTTT
cdr3_aa: CASSARQGTEAFF

j_call: TRBJ1-2
v_call: TRBV28
clone_size: .
d_call: TRBD1
cdr3_nt: TGTGCCAGCAGTACCGGACAGGGGAGTGAGCCTAACTATGGCTACACCTTC
cdr3_aa: CASSTGQGSEPNYGYTF

j_call: TRBJ2-7
v_call: TRBV29-1
clone_size: few
d_call: TRBD1
cdr3_nt: TGCAGCGTTCCGGGACAGGGGATCTCCTACGAGCAGTACTTC
cdr3_aa: CSVPGQGISYEQYF

j_call: TRBJ1-6
v_call: TRBV28
clone_size: .
d_call: .
cdr3_nt: TGTGCCAGCAGTTTAGAGGGAAGGTCCTATAATTCACCCCTCCACTTT
cdr3_aa: CASSLEGRSYNSPLHF

j_call: TRBJ2-1
v_call: TRBV7-9
clone_size: .
d_call: .
cdr3_nt: TGTGCCAGCAGCCAAACCACAGGGATGTCCTACAATGAGCAGTTCTTC
cdr3_aa: CASSQTTGMSYNEQFF

j_call: TRBJ1-6
v_call: TRBV4-1
clone_size: .
d_call: .
cdr3_nt: TGCGCCAGCAGCCAAGAATTTGACAGGAAGAATTCACCCCTCCACTTT
cdr3_aa: CASSQEFDRKNSPLHF

j_call: TRBJ2-2
v_call: TRBV15
clone_size: .
d_call: .
cdr3_nt: TGTGCCACCAGCAGAGAGGGGGGTGGCACCGGGGAGCTGTTTTTT
cdr3_aa: CATSREGGGTGELFF

j_call: TRBJ2-1
v_call: TRBV5-6
clone_size: .
d_call: TRBD2
cdr3_nt: TGTGCCAGCAGCCGCCGGGTGTTCGGGAGGGCCGACAATGAGCAGTTCTTC
cdr3_aa: CASSRRVFGRADNEQFF

j_call: TRBJ1-3
v_call: TRBV19
clone_size: .
d_call: .
cdr3_nt: TGTGCCAGTAGCTGGGACTGGGACTCTGGAAACACCATATATTTT
cdr3_aa: CASSWDWDSGNTIYF

j_call: TRBJ1-6
v_call: TRBV7-9
clone_size: .
d_call: .
cdr3_nt: TGTGCCAGCAGCCCGGGTTTAGGTGAGAATTCACCCCTCCACTTT
cdr3_aa: CASSPGLGENSPLHF

j_call: TRBJ2-1
v_call: TRBV27
clone_size: .
d_call: TRBD1
cdr3_nt: TGTGCCAGCACTAAGGGGGCAGGGATTAACTACAATGAGCAGTTCTTC
cdr3_aa: CASTKGAGINYNEQFF

j_call: TRBJ1-2
v_call: TRBV9
clone_size: .
d_call: .
cdr3_nt: TGTGCCAGCCCCGGGGGGAACGGGTTCTATGGCTACACCTTC
cdr3_aa: CASPGGNGFYGYTF

j_call: TRBJ1-2
v_call: TRBV29-1
clone_size: few
d_call: .
cdr3_nt: TGCAGCGTAGGGGACTCTTTCGTTCCCTATGGCTACACCTTC
cdr3_aa: CSVGDSFVPYGYTF

j_call: TRBJ2-6
v_call: TRBV12-5
clone_size: .
d_call: .
cdr3_nt: TGTGCTAGTGGTTTGGATCCAGGCCTGGCGGGGGCCAACGTCCTGACTTTC
cdr3_aa: CASGLDPGLAGANVLTF

j_call: TRBJ1-4
v_call: TRBV19
clone_size: .
d_call: TRBD1
cdr3_nt: TGTGCCAGTAGTCAGGGGGCTAGTGAAAAACTGTTTTTT
cdr3_aa: CASSQGASEKLFF

j_call: TRBJ2-7
v_call: TRBV19
clone_size: .
d_call: .
cdr3_nt: TGTGCCAGTAGTACCTCCTTACTCTCCTACGAGCAGTACTTC
cdr3_aa: CASSTSLLSYEQYF

j_call: TRBJ1-1
v_call: TRBV9
clone_size: few
d_call: TRBD1
cdr3_nt: TGTGCCAGCAGCGTATGGGACAGAGATGAAGCTTTCTTT
cdr3_aa: CASSVWDRDEAFF

j_call: TRBJ2-7
v_call: TRBV21-1
clone_size: .
d_call: .
cdr3_nt: TGTGCCAGCAGCAAAGACGGTGGGCATGCGTTATCCGAGCAGTACTTC
cdr3_aa: CASSKDGGHALSEQYF

j_call: TRBJ1-1
v_call: TRBV19
clone_size: .
d_call: TRBD1
cdr3_nt: TGTGCCACCGAGAACCGGGACAGGGGGCTCGACACTGAAGCTTTCTTT
cdr3_aa: CATENRDRGLDTEAFF

j_call: TRBJ1-1
v_call: TRBV4-3
clone_size: .
d_call: .
cdr3_nt: TGCGCCAGCAGCCAAGGGCTCGTTCAGGGCGCTGAAGCTTTCTTT
cdr3_aa: CASSQGLVQGAEAFF

j_call: TRBJ2-1
v_call: TRBV25-1
clone_size: .
d_call: TRBD2
cdr3_nt: TGTGCCAGCAGTGAAGGACTAGCGGGAGTCCATGAGCAGTTCTTC
cdr3_aa: CASSEGLAGVHEQFF

j_call: TRBJ2-2
v_call: TRBV27
clone_size: .
d_call: TRBD2
cdr3_nt: TGTGCCAGCAGTTTCCCTAGCGGGATGAACACCGGGGAGCTGTTTTTT
cdr3_aa: CASSFPSGMNTGELFF